This T cell receptor (beta chain) was found in a study of control samples from healthy donors and cancer patients. Produced via immunoSEQ multiplex PCR; TCRdb's table is partial and in-frame only. Of fewer than 100,000 clones in the sample, nearly 90% were seen once. Germline V gives CDR1 SGHDT, CDR2 YYEEEE. The CDR3 is 14 residues long. V lost 1 base, J lost 4 bases, and 11 bases lay in between. This chain uses TRBV5-6 with TRBJ2-5; no definite D call. The origin of this receptor is a woman aged 50 to 65 in good health. The sequencing sample was made of blood. The DNA of the CDR3 is TGTGCCAGCAGCTTGTCCCGACGGGCAGAGACCCAGTACTTC. It encodes CASSLSRRAETQYF.